The next 4 T cell receptor beta chains were all read from a single sample in a study of blood T cells in healthy people across ages. Alongside a J-beta primer mix, a sample-barcoded 5' primer served in a second PCR lasting about 6 to 12 cycles. From the 5' RACE reads, TCRdb called clonotypes with MiXCR, one entry per CDR3 protein. The data contain around 2 million distinct CDR3 sequences, around 40% of them singletons. Sequencing used blood. Source of these receptors: a human donor in good health.

In its sample, this clonotype was seen a few times. The chain couples TRBV9 to TRBJ1-2; D remains ambiguous. The CDR3 consists of 10 residues. Germline CDR1 SGDLS, CDR2 YYNGEE. Trimming removed 7 bases at V and 8 bases at J, with 9 bases between. The CDR3 sequence is CASGEEGYTF. CDR3 bases: TGTGCCAGCGGAGAGGAGGGCTACACCTTC.

This clonotype was seen ten or more times. The CDR3 DNA reads TGTGCCAGCTCCCCCGGGACAGGCGGAGATACGCAGTATTTT. Its protein is CASSPGTGGDTQYF. V and J are TRBV18 and TRBJ2-3, with 8 bases lining up with TRBD1. Trimming removed 6 bases from V and 5 bases from J; junction bases left unmatched: 7. This CDR3 contains 14 residues. Germline V lookup: CDR1 KGHSH, CDR2 LQKENI. The whole variable domain, filled in from reference TRBV18 and TRBJ2-3, reads NAGVMQNPRHLVRRRGQEARLRCSPMKGHSHVYWYRQLPEEGLKFMVYLQKENIIDESGMPKERFSAEFPKEGPSILRIQQVVRGDSAAYFCASSPGTGGDTQYFGPGTRLTVL.

A few counts support this clonotype. The genes are TRBV20-1 and TRBJ2-5; TRBD2 matches at 8 bases. CDR3 length: 14 amino acids. Trimming took 1 base from V and 4 from J; bases not matched to a gene: 5. Per the germline V gene, CDR1 is DFQATT and CDR2 is SNEGSKA (reference sequence). The DNA for the CDR3 is TGCAGTGCTAGAGTCGGCGGGGGGCCAGAGACCCAGTACTTC. This sequence encodes CSARVGGGPETQYF.

The CDR3 coding sequence is TGCGCCAGCAGCCAAGCCCCCCCCGGGGGGGCTGGAGATACGCAGTATTTT. This codes for CASSQAPPGGAGDTQYF. The V call is TRBV4-3, the J call TRBJ2-3; 8 nucleotides agree with TRBD2. The trim removed 1 base at V and 5 bases at J, leaving 11 bases unmatched. This CDR3 spans 17 amino acids. Germline CDR1 LGHNA, CDR2 YSLEER.